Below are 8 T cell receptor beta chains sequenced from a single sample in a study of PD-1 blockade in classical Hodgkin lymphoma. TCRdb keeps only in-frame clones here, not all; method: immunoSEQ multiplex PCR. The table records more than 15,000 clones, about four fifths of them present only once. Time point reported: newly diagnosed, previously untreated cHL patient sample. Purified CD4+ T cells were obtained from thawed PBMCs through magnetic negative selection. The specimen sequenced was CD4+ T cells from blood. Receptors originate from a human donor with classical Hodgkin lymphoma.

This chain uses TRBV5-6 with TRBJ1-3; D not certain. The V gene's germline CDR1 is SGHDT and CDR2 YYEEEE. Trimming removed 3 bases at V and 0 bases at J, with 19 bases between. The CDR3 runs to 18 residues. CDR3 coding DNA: TGTGCCAGCAGCTCTGTAGGCGGCTGGGTAGACTCTGGAAACACCATATATTTT. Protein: CASSSVGGWVDSGNTIYF. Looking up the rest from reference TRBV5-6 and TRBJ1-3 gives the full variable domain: DAGVTQSPTHLIKTRGQQVTLRCSPKSGHDTVSWYQQALGQGPQFIFQYYEEEERQRGNFPDRFSGHQFPNYSSELNVNALLLGDSALYLCASSSVGGWVDSGNTIYFGEGSWLTVV.

The CDR3 DNA reads TGTGCCAGTAGTATAGGTTCGGGGGGAATCAAGTATTTTGACACTGAAGCTTTCTTT. It codes for CASSIGSGGIKYFDTEAFF. The chain has TRBV19 and TRBJ1-1; TRBD1 is a possible D gene (5 bases). Trimming pared 1 base from V and 3 bases from J, leaving 24 bases between. CDR3 size: 19 residues. CDR1 and CDR2 from the germline V gene are LNHDA and SQIVND (reference sequence). Full variable domain (missing parts from reference TRBV19 and TRBJ1-1): DGGITQSPKYLFRKEGQNVTLSCEQNLNHDAMYWYRQDPGQGLRLIYYSQIVNDFQKGDIAEGYSVSREKKESFPLTVTSAQKNPTAFYLCASSIGSGGIKYFDTEAFFGQGTRLTVV.

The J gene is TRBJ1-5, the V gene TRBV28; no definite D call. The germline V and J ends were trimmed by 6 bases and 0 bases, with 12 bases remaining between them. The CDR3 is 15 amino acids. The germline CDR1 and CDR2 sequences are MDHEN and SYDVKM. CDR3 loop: CASRWELYSNQPQHF. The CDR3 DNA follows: TGTGCCAGCAGGTGGGAGCTATATAGCAATCAGCCCCAGCATTTT.

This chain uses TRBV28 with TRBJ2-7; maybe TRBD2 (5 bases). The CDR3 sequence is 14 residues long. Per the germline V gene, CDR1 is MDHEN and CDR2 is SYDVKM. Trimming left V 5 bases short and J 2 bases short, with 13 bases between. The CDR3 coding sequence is TGTGCCAGCAGTACAAGCGGCGGAGCCTACGAGCAGTACTTC. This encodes CASSTSGGAYEQYF.

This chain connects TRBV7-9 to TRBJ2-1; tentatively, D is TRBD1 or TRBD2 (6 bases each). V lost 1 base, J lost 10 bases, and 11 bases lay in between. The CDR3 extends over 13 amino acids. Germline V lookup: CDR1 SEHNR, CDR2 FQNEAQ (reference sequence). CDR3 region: CASSLGGGREQFF. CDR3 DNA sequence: TGTGCCAGCAGCTTAGGTGGGGGGCGGGAGCAGTTCTTC.

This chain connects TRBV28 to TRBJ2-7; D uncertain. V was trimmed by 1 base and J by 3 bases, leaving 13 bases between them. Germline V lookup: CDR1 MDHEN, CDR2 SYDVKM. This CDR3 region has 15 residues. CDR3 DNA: TGTGCCAGCAGTTTATCCCCCCCTGATTTCTACGAGCAGTACTTC. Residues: CASSLSPPDFYEQYF. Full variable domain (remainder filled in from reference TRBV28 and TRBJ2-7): DVKVTQSSRYLVKRTGEKVFLECVQDMDHENMFWYRQDPGLGLRLIYFSYDVKMKEKGDIPEGYSVSREKKERFSLILESASTNQTSMYLCASSLSPPDFYEQYFGPGTRLTVT.

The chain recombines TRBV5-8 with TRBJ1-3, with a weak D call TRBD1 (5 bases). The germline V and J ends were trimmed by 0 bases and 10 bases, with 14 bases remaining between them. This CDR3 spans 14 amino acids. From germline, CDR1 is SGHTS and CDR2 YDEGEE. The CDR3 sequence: CASSLGQTTWTIYF. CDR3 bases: TGTGCCAGCAGCTTGGGACAGACGACGTGGACCATATATTTT.

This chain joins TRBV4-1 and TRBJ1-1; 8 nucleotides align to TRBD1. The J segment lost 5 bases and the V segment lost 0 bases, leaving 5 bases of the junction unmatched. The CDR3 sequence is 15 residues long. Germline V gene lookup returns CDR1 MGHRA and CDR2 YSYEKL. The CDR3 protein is CASSQEVTGETEAFF. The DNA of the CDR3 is TGCGCCAGCAGCCAAGAGGTGACAGGGGAAACTGAAGCTTTCTTT.